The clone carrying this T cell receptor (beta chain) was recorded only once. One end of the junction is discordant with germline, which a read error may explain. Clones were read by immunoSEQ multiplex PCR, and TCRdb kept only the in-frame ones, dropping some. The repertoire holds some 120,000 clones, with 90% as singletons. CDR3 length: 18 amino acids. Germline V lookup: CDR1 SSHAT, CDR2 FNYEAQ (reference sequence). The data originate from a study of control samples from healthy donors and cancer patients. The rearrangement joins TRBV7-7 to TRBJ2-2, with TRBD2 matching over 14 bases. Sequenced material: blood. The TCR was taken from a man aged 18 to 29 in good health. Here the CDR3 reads CASSVEPGLAGVAGELFF. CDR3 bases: TGTGCTAGCAGCGTAGAGCCGGGACTAGCGGGAGTGGCCGGGGAGCTGTTTTTT.